These 10 T cell receptor beta chains originate from one sample sequenced in a study of breast tumors, draining lymph nodes, adjacent tissues. MiXCR, run by TCRdb on the multiplex PCR reads, gives a single entry per CDR3 protein. The table includes roughly 220,000 distinct CDR3 sequences, 30% to 35% detected once. The lymph nodes were axillary draining lymph nodes from breast cancer patients. The sequenced material came from axillary lymph node tissue. All receptors derive from a female donor with breast cancer. Some clones in this sample may be carry-over from other donors' samples.

This clonotype occurred many times. The chain carries TRBV7-6 and TRBJ2-6; weak D call: TRBD2 (9 bases). CDR1 is SGHVS and CDR2 is FNYEAQ in the germline V gene. V was pared by 4 bases and J by 0 bases, with 16 bases between. The CDR3 is 18 residues long. The CDR3 region is CASSSGGGRGSGANVLTF. The CDR3 bases are TGTGCCAGCAGCTCAGGGGGCGGGAGGGGCTCTGGGGCCAACGTCCTGACTTTC.

This clonotype was recorded a few times. The chain joins TRBV18 to TRBJ2-2; D unclear. The CDR3 consists of 14 residues. The ends were cut back, 3 bases at V and 1 base at J, with 6 bases in the middle. Per germline, CDR1 KGHSH and CDR2 LQKENI. The chain's CDR3 is CASSPLQNTGELFF. Written as DNA, the CDR3 is TGTGCCAGCTCACCTCTGCAGAACACCGGGGAGCTGTTTTTT.

This clonotype was observed many times. The V gene is TRBV14, the J gene TRBJ2-1, with 7 positions matching TRBD2. Germline-derived CDR1 and CDR2 are SGHDN and FVKESK. V lost 2 bases to trimming and J lost 9 bases; unmatched junction nucleotides: 7. The length of the CDR3 is 14 residues. The CDR3 loop is CASSQRDYYSEQFF. DNA for the CDR3: TGTGCCAGCAGCCAACGGGACTACTACTCTGAGCAGTTCTTC.

As concerns this clonotype: Sequence at one end of the junction differs from germline and may be a read error. The CDR3 is CAGSLSGGQETQHF. CDR3 coding DNA: TGTGCCGGCAGCCTTAGCGGGGGACAAGAGACCCAGCACTTC. The V and J genes are TRBV7-6 and TRBJ2-5; TRBD2 matches 9 bases. This CDR3 region has 14 residues. Germline CDR1 and CDR2: SGHVS and FNYEAQ.

V gene TRBV20-1 combines with J gene TRBJ2-7; D unclear. This CDR3 has 19 residues. Germline CDR1 and CDR2: DFQATT and SNEGSKA (reference sequence). Trimming left V 1 base short and J 0 bases short, with 25 bases between. The chain's CDR3 is CSARAQKKGVLAFSYEQYF. In DNA form, the CDR3 reads TGCAGTGCTAGAGCACAGAAGAAGGGCGTTTTAGCTTTCTCCTACGAGCAGTACTTC.

This clonotype was picked up many times. This chain uses TRBV24-1 with TRBJ2-1, with 14 bases lining up with TRBD2. CDR1 and CDR2 (germline): KGHDR, SFDVKD. The CDR3 is made up of 17 amino acids. V lost 4 bases, J lost 10 bases, and 11 bases stayed unmatched. This chain's CDR3 is CATSDPTSGRERYEQFF. The CDR3, as DNA: TGTGCCACCAGTGACCCGACTAGCGGGAGGGAAAGATACGAGCAGTTCTTC.

Concerning this clonotype itself: This may be a read error, as it is one base from a much larger clone. The genes are TRBV20-1 and TRBJ2-1; D is perhaps TRBD1 (5 bases). The V gene's germline CDR1 is DFQATT and CDR2 SNEGSKA (reference sequence). CDR3 length: 12 residues. The CDR3 bases are TGCAGTGCTAGGACCCAAGGGGATGAGCCGTTCTTC. Amino acid sequence: CSARTQGDEPFF.

V usage is TRBV13 and J usage is TRBJ2-1; TRBD2 aligns across 10 bases. V dropped 6 bases and J dropped 2; count of bases not matched to a gene: 4. Looked up from germline, CDR1 is PRHDT and CDR2 is FYEKMQ (reference sequence). The CDR3 runs to 15 residues. The CDR3 is CASSPLAGTYNEQFF. CDR3 coding DNA: TGTGCCAGCAGTCCACTAGCGGGGACCTACAATGAGCAGTTCTTC.

V gene TRBV19 combines with J gene TRBJ2-1, with no clear D. This CDR3 comprises 15 residues. Germline V gene sequence: CDR1 LNHDA, CDR2 SQIVND (reference sequence). Trimming pared 6 bases from V and 4 bases from J, leaving 16 bases between. This CDR3 is CASSSSSEKYNEQFF. The CDR3 DNA is TGTGCCAGTAGCTCCTCTAGTGAGAAGTACAATGAGCAGTTCTTC.

This clonotype was counted ten times or more. The rearrangement links TRBV7-6 to TRBJ2-7; 10 bases agree with TRBD2. Germline V gives CDR1 SGHVS, CDR2 FNYEAQ. The trim removed 5 bases at V and 5 bases at J, leaving 12 bases unmatched. This CDR3 region has 16 residues. The CDR3 loop is CASSGQLAGLGDEQYF. The DNA of the CDR3 is TGTGCCAGCAGCGGTCAACTAGCGGGGCTCGGGGACGAGCAGTACTTC.